These 17 T cell receptor beta chains came from one sample sequenced in a study of shared T cell receptors in the human thymus. The repertoire was sequenced with immunoSEQ multiplex PCR; TCRdb's copy has only in-frame clones and lacks some. The sample consists of hundreds of thousands of clones, approximately 88% of them appearing once. This same sample was also part of a study on human thymus T cells.

The sequenced material came from thymocytes. These receptors all stem from a boy less than two years old with a congenital heart defect.

This clone has only one observation. The V and J genes are TRBV6-1 and TRBJ2-1; a possible D gene is TRBD2 (6 bases). The CDR3 is 15 amino acids. CDR1 and CDR2 from the germline V gene are MNHNS and SASEGT. Trimming shortened V by 5 bases and J by 6 bases, and 17 bases separated the two germline ends. The chain's CDR3 is CASSTEGASLNEQFF. The CDR3 DNA follows: TGTGCCAGCAGTACGGAGGGCGCGTCCCTCAATGAGCAGTTCTTC.

The chain recombines TRBV14 with TRBJ2-3, with TRBD2 identical over 9 bases. The V segment lost 3 bases and the J segment 2 bases; nucleotides outside the gene matches: 6. Germline lookup yields CDR1 SGHDN and CDR2 FVKESK. CDR3 length equals 16 residues. For the CDR3, the DNA is TGTGCCAGCAGCCACAGAGCGGGGGGTTACACAGATACGCAGTATTTT. It encodes CASSHRAGGYTDTQYF.

The chain recombines TRBV30 with TRBJ2-7; tentative D call: TRBD2 (7 bases). The CDR3 extends over 13 amino acids. From germline, CDR1 is GTSNPN and CDR2 SVGIG (reference sequence). V lost 6 bases, J lost 6 bases, and 18 bases lay in between. The CDR3: CACKGGDGIEQYF. The CDR3 DNA reads TGTGCCTGCAAAGGGGGGGATGGTATCGAGCAGTACTTC.

This clone was detected a few times. The rearrangement joins TRBV19 to TRBJ2-7; the D gene is possibly TRBD2 (5 bases). Germline V gene lookup returns CDR1 LNHDA and CDR2 SQIVND (reference sequence). CDR3 length: 13 residues. V lost 2 bases, J lost 7 bases, and 12 bases lay in between. CDR3 loop: CASSIKGEWEQYF. The CDR3 DNA follows: TGTGCCAGTAGTATAAAGGGAGAGTGGGAGCAGTACTTC.

This sequence joins TRBV28 and TRBJ2-2; unclear D gene. The CDR3 extends over 15 amino acids. Germline V gene data show CDR1 as MDHEN and CDR2 as SYDVKM. The germline V and J ends were trimmed by 6 bases and 3 bases, with 14 bases remaining between them. CDR3 residues: CASSPPERDTGELFF. The DNA of the CDR3 is TGTGCCAGCAGCCCGCCAGAGCGTGACACCGGGGAGCTGTTTTTT.

A remark on this clone: At the DNA level, this CDR3 is encoded by other sequences in the same sample as well. The chain is built from TRBV14 and TRBJ2-1; D is perhaps TRBD2 (7 bases). Per the germline V gene, CDR1 is SGHDN and CDR2 is FVKESK. The V gene lost 5 bases and the J gene lost 2 bases, with 34 bases spanning the gap. The CDR3 has 22 amino acids. The DNA for the CDR3 is TGTGCCAGCAGCTCACCCCGCCGGGGGGCAATCGACTTAAAACAACCCTACAATGAGCAGTTCTTC. It translates to CASSSPRRGAIDLKQPYNEQFF.

The chain is built from TRBV6-5 and TRBJ2-5, with 10 nucleotides matching TRBD2. The CDR3 is 13 residues long. Unmatched junction bases numbered 7, after V lost 10 bases and J lost 5 bases. CDR1 is MNHEY and CDR2 is SVGAGI in the germline V gene. CDR3 sequence reads: CAKRGGQKETQYF. The CDR3 region has the DNA TGTGCCAAGCGGGGGGGACAGAAGGAGACCCAGTACTTC.

This clone was detected a few times. At one of its ends the junction is not consistent with the germline gene, which may arise from a read error. The V gene is TRBV19, the J gene TRBJ2-7; no firm D call. The CDR3 runs 13 residues. CDR1 is LNHDA and CDR2 is SQIVND in the germline V gene (reference sequence). CDR3: CASSLDSSYEQYF. Written as DNA, the CDR3 is TGTGCCAGTAGTCTAGATTCATCCTACGAGCAGTACTTC.

The chain joins TRBV29-1 to TRBJ1-3; 7 nucleotides agree with TRBD1. The CDR3 has 15 residues. After removal of 7 bases from V and 0 bases from J, the junction contained 9 bases not matched to a gene. Germline V gives CDR1 SQVTM, CDR2 ANQGSEA. The CDR3 DNA reads as TGCAGCGCTCAGACAGGGCCCCTCTCTGGAAACACCATATATTTT. Translation: CSAQTGPLSGNTIYF.

The rearrangement uses TRBV9 and TRBJ2-5; 9 bases fit TRBD1. Germline values: CDR1 SGDLS, CDR2 YYNGEE. With 3 bases clipped from V and 0 bases from J, the junction kept 6 bases outside the gene matches. The CDR3 is made up of 16 amino acids. CDR3 region: CASSAAGTGNQETQYF. CDR3 nucleotides: TGTGCCAGCAGCGCCGCCGGGACAGGGAACCAAGAGACCCAGTACTTC. The variable domain in full, with the rest retrieved from reference TRBV9 and TRBJ2-5, is DSGVTQTPKHLITATGQRVTLRCSPRSGDLSVYWYQQSLDQGLQFLIQYYNGEERAKGNILERFSAQQFPDLHSELNLSSLELGDSALYFCASSAAGTGNQETQYFGPGTRLLVL.

The J gene is TRBJ2-1, the V gene TRBV12-5; 10 bases line up with TRBD2. V was clipped by 4 bases and J by 2 bases; unmatched bases: 8. The CDR3 loop spans 17 amino acids. Per germline, CDR1 LGHNT and CDR2 FRNRAP. CDR3 sequence reads: CASGSDPSGRAYNEQFF. The CDR3 DNA sequence: TGTGCTAGTGGTTCTGATCCAAGCGGGAGGGCCTACAATGAGCAGTTCTTC.

The V call is TRBV6-6, the J call TRBJ2-7, with TRBD1 matching 11 bases. Germline values: CDR1 MNHNY, CDR2 SVGAGI (reference sequence). V shed 5 bases, J shed 2 bases, and the junction held 5 bases outside the gene matches. CDR3 length: 15 residues. The CDR3 sequence is CASSAGTGGTYEQYF. DNA for the CDR3: TGTGCCAGCAGTGCCGGGACAGGGGGAACCTACGAGCAGTACTTC.

This rearrangement joins TRBV5-4 to TRBJ2-3, with 8 bases that match TRBD1. CDR1 and CDR2 from the germline V gene are SGHNT and YYREEE (reference sequence). The CDR3 is made up of 15 amino acids. Trimming took 3 bases from V and 4 from J; bases not matched to a gene: 7. The CDR3 loop reads CASSCRQGMADTQYF. The CDR3 DNA follows: TGTGCCAGCAGCTGTCGACAGGGGATGGCAGATACGCAGTATTTT.

The genes are TRBV4-3 and TRBJ2-1; D call uncertain. V lost 7 bases, J lost 0 bases, and 7 bases lay in between. The CDR3 extends over 13 amino acids. The germline V gene encodes CDR1 LGHNA and CDR2 YSLEER. The chain's CDR3 is CASISSSYNEQFF. In DNA, the CDR3 is TGCGCCAGCATTTCGAGCTCCTACAATGAGCAGTTCTTC.

The genes are TRBV21-1 and TRBJ2-5; the D call of TRBD1 is as the table states it, not checked on the DNA. TRBV21-1 is a pseudogene. The CDR3 length is 15 residues. CDR3 nucleotide sequence: TGTGCCAGCAGCAAAGCCGGGACAGACCAAGAGACCCAGTACTTC. This encodes CASSKAGTDQETQYF.

V usage is TRBV27 and J usage is TRBJ2-7; maybe TRBD1 (6 bases). Trimming cost V 1 base and J 2 bases, with 9 bases left between them. CDR1 is MNHEY and CDR2 is SMNVEV in the germline V gene (reference sequence). CDR3 length equals 14 residues. The CDR3 region has the DNA TGTGCCAGCAGTTTATGGGGGCAGACCTACGAGCAGTACTTC. This gives the protein CASSLWGQTYEQYF.

The chain recombines TRBV6-1 with TRBJ2-7; 8 bases align to TRBD1. V gave up 7 bases and J gave up 4 bases; unmatched junction bases: 9. Germline-derived CDR1 and CDR2 are MNHNS and SASEGT. The CDR3 length is 14 residues. CDR3 in DNA: TGTGCCAGCAAAGGACAGGGAGGCTTTTACGAGCAGTACTTC. It specifies CASKGQGGFYEQYF.